Included here is one T cell receptor (beta chain) sequence, with context. Its antigen is not identified. This sample stems from a study of graft-versus-host responses after intestinal transplantation. CDR3 length: 14 amino acids. With V trimmed by 5 bases and J by 2 bases, 6 bases remained unmatched. Per germline, CDR1 MGHRA and CDR2 YSYEKL. Generated by immunoSEQ multiplex PCR, the TCRdb table keeps only in-frame clones and is missing some. The repertoire includes 40,000 to 55,000 clones, 90% to 95% of them detected once, and approximately 0.2% sits in the top ten. This chain joins TRBV4-1 and TRBJ2-7, with 7 bases matching TRBD1. The clonotype originates from a human donor who was the organ donor for an intestinal transplant. Source: unstimulated CD8+ T cells sorted from spleen or lymph node cells, taken before transplant. The CDR3 nucleotides are TGCGCCAGCAGCGCCCGGGACAGCCCCTACGAGCAGTACTTC. This encodes CASSARDSPYEQYF.